The entry below gives a single TCR beta chain sequence along with its context. The target antigen is unknown. cDNA molecules, individually, were tagged with unique molecular identifiers. MiXCR was run by TCRdb on the 5' RACE reads, yielding one entry per CDR3 protein. The sample has about 100,000 distinct CDR3 sequences, 13% seen once. The sample is drawn from a study of early T cells in non-severe SARS-CoV-2 infection. Study-level information: The chains were unpaired, and the sequenced material was bulk RNA from unsorted whole blood. Regarding the study as a whole: Anti-spike CD8 responses were favored by VDJdb matching, which missed private and CD4 specificities.

Trimming cost V 6 bases and J 1 base, with 11 bases left between them. The CDR3 loop spans 14 amino acids. V gene TRBV12-3 or TRBV12-4 combines with J gene TRBJ2-3; TRBD2 might be the D (6 bases). This clonotype was sampled from an adult who was a healthcare worker with PCR-confirmed SARS-CoV-2 infection or an uninfected control (not recorded which). Sample: whole blood. This chain's CDR3 is CASREGLRTDTQYF. The CDR3 nucleotides read TGTGCCAGCAGGGAGGGACTTCGCACAGATACGCAGTATTTT.